One and the same sample provided the 26 T cell receptor beta chains below, sequenced in a study of cytomegalovirus exposure and HLA in healthy donors. Repertoires were generated with immunoSEQ multiplex PCR, while TCRdb's copy carries only in-frame clones and drops some. Of about 49,000 clones in the sample, roughly nine tenths were seen once. Sequenced material: PBMCs. The receptors originated from a man between 18 and 35 years old in good health and CMV-seronegative.

The chain uses TRBV20-1 and TRBJ2-1, with D tentatively TRBD2 (6 bases). Germline CDR1 and CDR2: DFQATT and SNEGSKA (reference sequence). With 4 bases removed from V and 12 bases from J, the gap between germline ends came to 10 bases. The CDR3 extends over 10 amino acids. The CDR3: CSATSVGQFF. For the CDR3, the DNA is TGCAGTGCTACTAGCGTAGGGCAGTTCTTC.

The rearrangement uses TRBV6-5 and TRBJ2-7; maybe TRBD2 (6 bases). CDR3 size: 14 residues. Germline CDR1 MNHEY, CDR2 SVGAGI. The germline V and J ends were trimmed by 3 bases and 2 bases, with 11 bases remaining between them. CDR3 protein: CASSYGAGAYEQYF. The DNA of the CDR3 is TGTGCCAGCAGTTATGGAGCGGGCGCCTACGAGCAGTACTTC.

The CDR3 DNA is TGTGCCAGCAGCTTTGGTAATAGCGGCTACGAGCAGTACTTC. Translation: CASSFGNSGYEQYF. The chain joins TRBV13 to TRBJ2-7; weak D call: TRBD2 (6 bases). CDR3 length: 14 amino acids. V was pared by 3 bases and J by 3 bases, with 12 bases between. Germline CDR1 is PRHDT and CDR2 is FYEKMQ (reference sequence).

The rearrangement links TRBV27 to TRBJ2-1; D is possibly TRBD1 (6 bases). The CDR3 covers 12 residues. V lost 5 bases, J lost 10 bases, and 12 bases lay in between. In germline, CDR1 is MNHEY, CDR2 SMNVEV (reference sequence). CDR3 in amino acids: CASSHRVNEQFF. The CDR3 DNA sequence: TGTGCCAGCAGTCACAGGGTTAACGAGCAGTTCTTC.

The chain employs TRBV7-9 and TRBJ1-2; 8 positions match TRBD1. Trimming cost V 2 bases and J 1 base; bases outside gene matches: 9. CDR1 SEHNR and CDR2 FQNEAQ come from the germline V gene (reference sequence). The CDR3 has 17 amino acids. CDR3 DNA: TGTGCCAGCAGCTTATTGTCCGGACAGGGAGGTAACTATGGCTACACCTTC. Translated: CASSLLSGQGGNYGYTF.

The V and J genes are TRBV5-4 and TRBJ2-3; D unresolved. CDR3 length equals 13 residues. Germline CDR1 and CDR2: SGHNT and YYREEE (reference sequence). Trimming removed 4 bases from V and 4 bases from J, with 10 bases in between. CDR3 region: CASSPPGADTQYF. CDR3 nucleotide sequence: TGTGCCAGCAGCCCACCGGGTGCAGATACGCAGTATTTT.

This clone is classed as medium-sized. The chain recombines TRBV27 with TRBJ1-5, with TRBD1 matching 7 bases. CDR1 is MNHEY and CDR2 is SMNVEV in the germline V gene (reference sequence). This CDR3 contains 15 residues. V was clipped by 4 bases and J by 5 bases; unmatched bases: 8. Here the CDR3 reads CASSSSWTGYQPQHF. CDR3 DNA sequence: TGTGCCAGCAGTTCGTCCTGGACAGGCTATCAGCCCCAGCATTTT.

CDR3 residues: CASSSQGFSYEQYF. The CDR3 DNA sequence: TGCGCCAGCAGCTCACAGGGTTTCTCCTACGAGCAGTACTTC. V usage is TRBV5-1 and J usage is TRBJ2-7; D is possibly TRBD1 (6 bases). This CDR3 region has 14 residues. Germline V lookup: CDR1 SGHRS, CDR2 YFSETQ. V was clipped by 3 bases and J by 0 bases, with 10 bases between them.

The chain carries TRBV27 and TRBJ2-1; maybe TRBD2 (5 bases). Germline CDR1 is MNHEY and CDR2 is SMNVEV (reference sequence). V lost 6 bases to trimming and J lost 0 bases, with 12 bases between them. The CDR3 is 15 residues long. CDR3 in DNA: TGTGCCAGCAGCTTAGCGAGGAGCTCCTACAATGAGCAGTTCTTC. Residues: CASSLARSSYNEQFF.

J is TRBJ2-5 and V is TRBV30; TRBD2 aligns across 10 bases. This CDR3 comprises 15 residues. Germline assignment: CDR1 GTSNPN and CDR2 SVGIG (reference sequence). V was pared by 0 bases and J by 3 bases, with 4 bases of the junction left unmatched. The CDR3 loop is CAWSVGLADKETQYF. In DNA form, the CDR3 reads TGTGCCTGGAGTGTCGGACTAGCGGATAAAGAGACCCAGTACTTC.

The V and J genes are TRBV2 and TRBJ2-1, with D possibly TRBD1 on 5 matching bases. Germline lookup yields CDR1 SNHLY and CDR2 FYNNEI. Trimming shortened V by 6 bases and J by 0 bases, and 12 bases separated the two germline ends. The CDR3 is made up of 15 amino acids. The CDR3 nucleotides are TGTGCCAGCAGACGCACCACAGGCTCCTACAATGAGCAGTTCTTC. Translating gives CASRRTTGSYNEQFF. The full variable domain, with the rest looked up from reference TRBV2 and TRBJ2-1, is EPEVTQTPSHQVTQMGQEVILRCVPISNHLYFYWYRQILGQKVEFLVSFYNNEISEKSEIFDDQFSVERPDGSNFTLKIRSTKLEDSAMYFCASRRTTGSYNEQFFGPGTRLTVL.

This chain links TRBV30 with TRBJ2-1; TRBD2 matches at 8 bases. With 7 bases clipped from V and 1 base from J, the junction kept 3 bases outside the gene matches. This CDR3 is built from 13 residues. Germline V gene lookup returns CDR1 GTSNPN and CDR2 SVGIG (reference sequence). Here the CDR3 DNA reads TGTGCCTTTGGGACTAGTTCCTACAATGAGCAGTTCTTC. Residues: CAFGTSSYNEQFF.

This sequence joins TRBV5-1 and TRBJ2-3; 15 bases align to TRBD2. Germline V gene sequence: CDR1 SGHRS, CDR2 YFSETQ. There are 17 residues in the CDR3. V was clipped by 4 bases and J by 7 bases; unmatched bases: 10. This chain's CDR3 is CASSGGLAGGKGHTQYF. The CDR3 bases are TGCGCCAGCAGCGGGGGACTAGCGGGAGGCAAAGGACATACGCAGTATTTT.

The chain has TRBV11-3 and TRBJ2-5; D is ambiguous. Germline V gives CDR1 SGHNT, CDR2 YENEEA. Trimming left V 3 bases short and J 2 bases short, with 7 bases between. The length of the CDR3 is 13 residues. The DNA for the CDR3 is TGTGCCAGCAGCTTGTTGCAGCAAGAGACCCAGTACTTC. Translating it yields CASSLLQQETQYF.

The chain joins TRBV11-2 to TRBJ1-1; 10 bases fit TRBD1. Germline assignment: CDR1 SGHAT and CDR2 FQNNGV. V lost 5 bases and J lost 1; bases outside the gene matches: 10. CDR3 length equals 17 residues. The CDR3 DNA reads TGTGCCAGCAGCCGTTCTCTCGGGACAGGGGCGAACACTGAAGCTTTCTTT. It codes for CASSRSLGTGANTEAFF.

This sequence joins TRBV30 and TRBJ1-5, with 9 bases that match TRBD1. Per germline, CDR1 GTSNPN and CDR2 SVGIG (reference sequence). This CDR3 region has 15 residues. Unmatched junction bases numbered 5, after V lost 1 base and J lost 4 bases. This chain's CDR3 is CAWSAPQGANQPQHF. In DNA, the CDR3 is TGTGCCTGGAGTGCCCCACAGGGGGCGAATCAGCCCCAGCATTTT.

The chain uses TRBV5-8 and TRBJ2-5, with a weak D call TRBD1 (6 bases). Germline loops: CDR1 SGHTS, CDR2 YDEGEE. The V end was cut by 3 bases, the J end by 2 bases, with 8 bases between. CDR3 length: 13 amino acids. CDR3 loop: CASSYGQQETQYF. The CDR3 nucleotides are TGTGCCAGCAGCTACGGACAGCAAGAGACCCAGTACTTC.

J is TRBJ2-1 and V is TRBV11-2; D unresolved. The CDR3 length is 12 residues. V dropped 3 bases and J dropped 7 bases, with 7 bases sitting between them. The V gene's germline CDR1 is SGHAT and CDR2 FQNNGV. The CDR3 DNA reads as TGTGCCAGCAGCTTCTCTAGGAATGAGCAGTTCTTC. Translated: CASSFSRNEQFF.

The genes are TRBV15 and TRBJ2-5, with 9 bases fitting TRBD2. This CDR3 region has 16 residues. Germline lookup yields CDR1 LNHNV and CDR2 YYDKDF (reference sequence). The ends lost 5 bases at V and 4 bases at J; junction bases unmatched: 11. The CDR3 bases are TGTGCCACCAGCGGCCGAGGCGGGAGGGCTGCAGAGACCCAGTACTTC. It encodes CATSGRGGRAAETQYF.

J is TRBJ2-3 and V is TRBV7-2; TRBD2 is a possible D gene (5 bases). With 2 bases removed from V and 4 bases from J, the gap between germline ends came to 13 bases. Germline CDR1 is SGHTA and CDR2 is FQGNSA. The CDR3 totals 15 residues. CDR3 bases: TGTGCCAGCAGCTTATACTCTAGCTTCTCAGATACGCAGTATTTT. Its translation: CASSLYSSFSDTQYF. Full variable domain (missing parts from reference TRBV7-2 and TRBJ2-3): GAGVSQSPSNKVTEKGKDVELRCDPISGHTALYWYRQSLGQGLEFLIYFQGNSAPDKSGLPSDRFSAERTGGSVSTLTIQRTQQEDSAVYLCASSLYSSFSDTQYFGPGTRLTVL.

The chain recombines TRBV7-3 with TRBJ2-3; TRBD2 might be the D (6 bases). CDR1 is SGHTA and CDR2 is FQGTGA in the germline V gene. There are 19 residues in the CDR3. The V and J ends lost 5 bases and 2 bases respectively, with 26 bases between them. CDR3 region: CASSTLTAGRRGSTDTQYF. CDR3 in DNA: TGTGCCAGCAGCACCCTCACGGCGGGCAGGAGGGGCTCCACAGATACGCAGTATTTT.

The V gene is TRBV6-5, the J gene TRBJ2-6; D is undetermined. V lost 4 bases and J 2 bases, leaving 9 bases between the germline ends. The CDR3 length is 15 residues. Germline V lookup: CDR1 MNHEY, CDR2 SVGAGI. CDR3 region: CASSWAVAGANVLTF. Here the CDR3 DNA reads TGTGCCAGCAGTTGGGCAGTTGCTGGGGCCAACGTCCTGACTTTC.

The J gene is TRBJ1-5, the V gene TRBV19; no clear D. The CDR3 consists of 12 residues. With 3 bases removed from V and 6 bases from J, the gap between germline ends came to 6 bases. Germline lookup yields CDR1 LNHDA and CDR2 SQIVND (reference sequence). This CDR3 reads CASSINTQPQHF. For the CDR3, the DNA is TGTGCCAGTAGTATTAACACTCAGCCCCAGCATTTT.

This clone was detected only a few times. V gene TRBV9 combines with J gene TRBJ2-1, with a possible D match to TRBD2 (7 bases). V was trimmed by 4 bases and J by 2 bases, leaving 22 bases between them. This CDR3 is built from 18 residues. CDR1 and CDR2 from the germline V gene are SGDLS and YYNGEE. CDR3 sequence: CASSTTGGASNPYNEQFF. Here the CDR3 DNA reads TGTGCCAGCAGCACAACTGGGGGGGCTAGTAATCCCTACAATGAGCAGTTCTTC.

The chain combines TRBV2 with TRBJ2-1, with D possibly TRBD1 on 6 matching bases. The germline V gene encodes CDR1 SNHLY and CDR2 FYNNEI. This CDR3 is built from 15 residues. V was pared by 3 bases and J by 5 bases, with 14 bases between. In DNA form, the CDR3 reads TGTGCCAGCAGTGATATTGGGGGCGCCCACAATGAGCAGTTCTTC. Translation gives CASSDIGGAHNEQFF.

This chain joins TRBV5-1 and TRBJ1-5, with a weak D call TRBD1 (6 bases). V was clipped by 0 bases and J by 0 bases, with 13 bases between them. This CDR3 is built from 17 residues. CDR1 SGHRS and CDR2 YFSETQ come from the germline V gene. CDR3 sequence reads: CASSLGSGDDSNQPQHF. In DNA, the CDR3 is TGCGCCAGCAGCTTGGGGTCAGGGGACGATAGCAATCAGCCCCAGCATTTT.